This T cell receptor beta chain was sequenced in a study of blood T cells in healthy people across ages. This clonotype has a handful of counts. In germline, CDR1 is SNHLY, CDR2 FYNNEI. The V end lost 7 bases, the J end lost 5 bases, and 6 bases lay between the germline ends. The CDR3 runs to 11 residues. Next came a second PCR, run for roughly 6 to 11 cycles, which used a sample-barcoded 5' primer along with a J-beta primer mix. A single record per CDR3 protein comes from TCRdb applying MiXCR to the 5' RACE reads. Among about 800,000 distinct CDR3 sequences listed, 58% were seen once. The origin of this receptor is a man aged 25-45 years in good health. This chain uses TRBV2 with TRBJ2-1; D remains unclear. The sample comprised blood. As DNA, the CDR3 is TGTGCCAGCACCGAGGACAATGAGCAGTTCTTC. Protein sequence: CASTEDNEQFF. The full variable domain, in which reference TRBV2 and TRBJ2-1 provide the parts outside the CDR3, is EPEVTQTPSHQVTQMGQEVILRCVPISNHLYFYWYRQILGQKVEFLVSFYNNEISEKSEIFDDQFSVERPDGSNFTLKIRSTKLEDSAMYFCASTEDNEQFFGPGTRLTVL.